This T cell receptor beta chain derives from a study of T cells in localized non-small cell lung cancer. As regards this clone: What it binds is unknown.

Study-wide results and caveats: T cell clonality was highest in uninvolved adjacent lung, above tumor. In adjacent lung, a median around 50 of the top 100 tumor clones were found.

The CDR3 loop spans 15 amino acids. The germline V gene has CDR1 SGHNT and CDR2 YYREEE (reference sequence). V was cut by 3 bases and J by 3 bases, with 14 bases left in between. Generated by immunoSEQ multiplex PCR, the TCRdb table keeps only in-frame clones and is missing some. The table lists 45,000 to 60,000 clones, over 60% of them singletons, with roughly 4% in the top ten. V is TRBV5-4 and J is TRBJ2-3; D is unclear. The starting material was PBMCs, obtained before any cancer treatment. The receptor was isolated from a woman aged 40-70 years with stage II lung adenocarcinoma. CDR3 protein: CASSSTKDRTDTQYF. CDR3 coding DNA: TGTGCCAGCAGCTCGACCAAGGACCGAACAGATACGCAGTATTTT.